These T cell receptor beta chains were read from a single sample in a study of spatial heterogeneity in lung cancer. From the 5' RACE reads, TCRdb called clonotypes with MiXCR, one entry per CDR3 protein. Among tens of thousands of distinct CDR3 sequences listed, approximately 5.2% were seen once. This material consisted of PBMCs, taken at surgery. The receptor source for this set is a female donor with early-stage non-small cell lung cancer. Each CDR3 is given with its conserved first and last residue. The D gene is left open where the match is weak. Clone sizes are given selectively: once, few, many, or a class where the clone is expanded.

clone size	J gene	V gene	D gene	CDR3 DNA	CDR3 protein
-	TRBJ1-2	TRBV4-1	-	TGCGCCAGCAGCCAGACGGCTAACTATGGCTACACCTTC	CASSQTANYGYTF
many	TRBJ2-7	TRBV5-1	-	TGCGCCAGCAGCCCAGCCCCCTCGCTTGGGGGGCCTTTCGAGCAGTACTTC	CASSPAPSLGGPFEQYF
many	TRBJ2-7	TRBV28	TRBD2	TGTGCCAGCAGTTCTCCGGGACTAGGGAACGAGCAGTACTTC	CASSSPGLGNEQYF
many	TRBJ1-5	TRBV18	-	TGTGCCAGCTCACCACCCAACGGGGACCAGCCCCAGCATTTT	CASSPPNGDQPQHF
many	TRBJ2-5	TRBV5-1	-	TGCGCCAGCAGCTTGATGGGGAGAGAGACCCAGTACTTC	CASSLMGRETQYF
many	TRBJ1-5	TRBV12-3/TRBV12-4	-	TGTGCCAGCAGTTTAAAGGGTGTGGGGTATCAGCCCCAGCATTTT	CASSLKGVGYQPQHF
few	TRBJ2-5	TRBV7-7	TRBD2	TGTGCTAGCAGCTTACACCGGGAGCGGGGCGAGACCCAGTACTTC	CASSLHRERGETQYF
many	TRBJ2-4	TRBV14	TRBD1	TGTGCCAGCAGCGTGACAGGGATCGCCAAAAACATTCAGTACTTC	CASSVTGIAKNIQYF
many	TRBJ2-3	TRBV20-1	TRBD2	TGCAGTGCTGGAACTAGCGTTAGCACAGATACGCAGTATTTT	CSAGTSVSTDTQYF
many	TRBJ2-3	TRBV29-1	-	TGCAGCGCGAGAAAGGGAACAGATACGCAGTATTTT	CSARKGTDTQYF